This T cell receptor (beta chain) was sequenced in a study of blood T cell repertoires in COVID-19 (dated by TCRdb to the early 2020s). With regard to the full study: Samples covering the acute and convalescent phases of COVID-19 were provided by collaborators in the United States, Italy and Spain. The prospective study material was composed of cDNA or gDNA derived from T cells, B-cell-depleted T cells, or PBMCs. Subjects who had been exposed to COVID-19, were actively infected with it, or had recovered from it provided the deeply sampled blood TCRbeta repertoires that made up the dataset. The repertoires were released in a freely available public database intended as a resource for research on the immune response to SARS-CoV-2. Samples were obtained from the ongoing ImmuneRACE study (first 160 participants) and from roughly 1,300 subjects provided by 6 global collaborators. A de-identified subject ID, COVID-19 status, age in years and sex were almost always included in the sample metadata. Where available, HLA class I and class II types were obtained from metadata supplied by the sample provider rather than from assay-based typing.

The collaborating institutions used their own protocols to collect whole blood in K2EDTA tubes. For TCRbeta analysis, collaborator samples were shipped as frozen whole blood, as isolated PBMCs, or as DNA extracted from either sample type. The junction shows trimming of 5 bases on V and 5 bases on J, and the gene matches do not reach 18 bases of it. The germline V gene (reference sequence) provides CDR1 MNHEY and CDR2 SMNVEV. The CDR3 runs 18 residues from the cysteine to the phenylalanine. The DNA shown is the 54-base CDR3, in frame from base 1. For this clone: What this receptor recognizes is not known. Base qualities were left out, and no much larger clone turns up one base away.

TCRbeta CDR3 regions were amplified from genomic DNA using the immunoSEQ Assay, a bias-controlled multiplex PCR. In the paper's pipeline: The number of nucleated cells in each sample was estimated from the amplification of reference gene primers within the assay. Sequence reads were collapsed and filtered to measure the absolute abundance of every unique TCRbeta CDR3 rearrangement. For each sample, productive Simpson clonality was calculated as the square root of Simpson's diversity index across productive rearrangements. As stored in TCRdb, this immuneACCESS dataset retains in-frame rearrangements with V and J assigned. A fraction of the clones does not appear; measured against another copy, unresolved V genes explain less than half of the discrepancy, and the remainder lacks a known reason. V, J and clone size are those of that table, while D and trimming were read from the DNA. The sample has about 170,000 clones on record, about 86% of them singletons. Around 9.9% of the sample rests with the top ten.

The paper's findings and limits, for the study overall: How much clinical and demographic metadata was included differed by source and by participant, and the metadata was provided uncurated.

The TCR originated in a man aged 70 or older with active or convalescent COVID-19. The sequence links TRBV27 to TRBJ1-2; TRBD1 fits 9 bases in the junction. Sequencing was performed on peripheral blood. CDR3 loop: CASSRTGGTGTGSYGYTF. The base sequence is TGTGCCAGCAGTCGGACTGGTGGGACCGGGACAGGGTCTTATGGCTACACCTTC.